The 20 T cell receptor beta chains below come from one sample, sequenced in a study of T cell repertoires in cytomegalovirus infection. TCRdb reanalysed the reads using MiXCR and keeps one entry per CDR3 protein. The table records about 300,000 distinct CDR3 sequences, approximately 10% of them present only once. The sequencing sample was made of PBMCs. These receptor sequences come from a human donor in good health (CMV status not recorded). Some clones in this sample may be carry-over from other donors' samples.

This clonotype has a count of ten or more. This sequence joins TRBV6-2 or TRBV6-3 and TRBJ2-5, with D perhaps TRBD2 (6 bases). CDR1 MNHEY and CDR2 SVGEGT come from the germline V gene. The V gene lost 4 bases and the J gene lost 13 bases, with 13 bases spanning the gap. The CDR3 loop spans 11 amino acids. This CDR3 reads CASSSGGVRYF. The CDR3 bases are TGTGCCAGCAGTTCCGGGGGAGTCCGGTACTTC.

This clonotype was observed many times. The chain couples TRBV15 to TRBJ2-7; perhaps D is TRBD1 or TRBD2 (5 bases each). Trimming took off 6 bases at V and 2 bases at J, with 14 bases between the two ends. The CDR3 extends over 14 amino acids. Germline V CDR1 and CDR2: LNHNV, YYDKDF (reference sequence). The CDR3 sequence is CATRPRMGAYEQYF. In nucleotides, the CDR3 is TGTGCCACCAGGCCCCGAATGGGGGCCTACGAGCAGTACTTC.

The chain links TRBV7-9 to TRBJ2-2; the D gene is possibly TRBD1 (5 bases). The germline gives CDR1 SEHNR, CDR2 FQNEAQ (reference sequence). V lost 3 bases, J lost 2 bases, and 10 bases lay in between. The CDR3 loop spans 15 amino acids. This CDR3 is CASSLTTANTGELFF. The CDR3 DNA reads as TGTGCCAGCAGCTTGACGACAGCAAACACCGGGGAGCTGTTTTTT.

This clonotype has only a few counts. The chain uses TRBV29-1 and TRBJ1-4; possibly TRBD1 for D (6 bases). The CDR3 totals 15 residues. V gave up 5 bases and J gave up 7 bases, with 20 bases separating them. Germline CDR1 and CDR2: SQVTM and ANQGSEA. The CDR3 bases are TGCAGCGTTCTGCTAGGGGGTGCGCTAGGTGAAAAACTGTTTTTT. The encoded protein is CSVLLGGALGEKLFF.

Note on this clonotype: This clone may be a read error of a much larger clone one base away. The rearrangement links TRBV6-6 to TRBJ2-2, with no clear D. The ends were cut back, 11 bases at V and 5 bases at J, with 12 bases in the middle. This CDR3 spans 12 amino acids. Germline CDR1 MNHNY, CDR2 SVGAGI (reference sequence). The CDR3 loop reads CAFFLATGELFF. In DNA, the CDR3 is TGTGCCTTTTTTTTAGCAACCGGGGAGCTGTTTTTT.

This clonotype occurred many times. V gene TRBV14 combines with J gene TRBJ1-1; possibly TRBD1 for D (5 bases). CDR1 SGHDN and CDR2 FVKESK come from the germline V gene. Trimming removed 1 base at V and 6 bases at J, with 15 bases between. The CDR3 is 15 residues long. The CDR3 DNA reads TGTGCCAGCAGCCAAGCTACAGGCCGAACGGCTGAAGCTTTCTTT. Translated, it gives CASSQATGRTAEAFF.

Ten or more counts support this clonotype. The chain employs TRBV27 and TRBJ1-1; D is unclear. Germline CDR1 reads MNHEY; CDR2 reads SMNVEV (reference sequence). Trimming left V 3 bases short and J 1 base short, with 9 bases between. This CDR3 contains 14 residues. The chain's CDR3 is CASSFAASNTEAFF. The CDR3 DNA sequence: TGTGCCAGCAGTTTTGCAGCCTCGAACACTGAAGCTTTCTTT.

This chain joins TRBV20-1 and TRBJ2-1; 10 bases align to TRBD2. Germline V gives CDR1 DFQATT, CDR2 SNEGSKA (reference sequence). This CDR3 is 15 amino acids long. With 0 bases clipped from V and 9 bases from J, the junction kept 8 bases outside the gene matches. DNA of the CDR3: TGCAGTGCTAGAGATCCCCAGCGGGGGGGCTCTGAGCAGTTCTTC. Residues: CSARDPQRGGSEQFF.

In this sample, this clonotype turned up a few times. The chain recombines TRBV12-3 or TRBV12-4 with TRBJ1-2; D gene uncertain. The V end was cut by 11 bases, the J end by 2 bases, with 15 bases between. The CDR3 contains 13 residues. The chain's CDR3 is CAVGGWENYGYTF. The CDR3 region has the DNA TGTGCCGTAGGTGGTTGGGAGAACTATGGCTACACCTTC.

In its sample, this clonotype was seen many times. The chain employs TRBV7-9 and TRBJ2-2; D possibly corresponds to TRBD1 (5 bases). The V end was cut by 4 bases, the J end by 4 bases, with 10 bases between. The CDR3 covers 14 residues. The germline V gene encodes CDR1 SEHNR and CDR2 FQNEAQ (reference sequence). The CDR3 loop is CASSSQGRTGELFF. The CDR3, as DNA: TGTGCCAGCAGCTCCCAGGGCCGCACCGGGGAGCTGTTTTTT.

This clonotype was counted between two and nine times. The genes are TRBV15 and TRBJ1-6; D remains unclear. Germline CDR1 reads LNHNV; CDR2 reads YYDKDF (reference sequence). Trimming left V 1 base short and J 6 bases short, with 7 bases between. The CDR3 consists of 14 residues. Written as DNA, the CDR3 is TGTGCCACCAGCAGAGTAGGGTCTAATTCACCCCTCCACTTT. Protein product: CATSRVGSNSPLHF.

This clonotype was seen only a few times. The V call is TRBV4-1, the J call TRBJ1-1; D not resolved. CDR1 MGHRA and CDR2 YSYEKL come from the germline V gene. V was clipped by 4 bases and J by 4 bases, with 19 bases between them. The CDR3 runs to 16 residues. The CDR3: CASSRRSPQSPTEAFF. The CDR3 nucleotides are TGCGCCAGCAGCCGAAGGTCCCCACAGAGTCCCACTGAAGCTTTCTTT.

In its sample, this clonotype was seen many times. The chain has TRBV7-8 and TRBJ2-2; D unclear. V dropped 2 bases and J dropped 6 bases, with 10 bases sitting between them. This CDR3 spans 14 amino acids. Germline CDR1 is SGHVS and CDR2 is FQNEAQ. In nucleotides, the CDR3 is TGTGCCAGCAGCTTATTGGCCCTTTCCGGGGAGCTGTTTTTT. Translation gives CASSLLALSGELFF. The variable domain in full, with the rest retrieved from reference TRBV7-8 and TRBJ2-2, is GAGVSQSPRYKVAKRGQDVALRCDPISGHVSLFWYQQALGQGPEFLTYFQNEAQLDKSGLPSDRFFAERPEGSVSTLKIQRTQQEDSAVYLCASSLLALSGELFFGEGSRLTVL.

This clonotype was counted many times. The chain recombines TRBV10-3 with TRBJ1-2, with a weak D call TRBD1 (5 bases). CDR3 length: 14 residues. Germline assignment: CDR1 ENHRY and CDR2 SYGVKD. Trimming took 10 bases from V and 4 from J, leaving 19 bases between them. In DNA, the CDR3 is TGTGCCACCGCATTCGAGCAGGGTCGCTATGGCTACACCTTC. Amino acids: CATAFEQGRYGYTF.

This clonotype has just a few counts. This chain joins TRBV25-1 and TRBJ2-5, with a tentative D call TRBD1 (6 bases). This CDR3 comprises 15 residues. V was trimmed by 2 bases and J by 2 bases, leaving 12 bases between them. CDR1 and CDR2 (germline): MGHDK, SYGVNS. CDR3 sequence: CASSEQRTVQETQYF. In DNA form, the CDR3 reads TGTGCCAGCAGTGAACAGCGGACAGTACAAGAGACCCAGTACTTC.

In its sample, this clonotype was seen many times. J is TRBJ2-3 and V is TRBV20-1; D remains ambiguous. V was trimmed by 5 bases and J by 4 bases, leaving 13 bases between them. The CDR3 has 13 residues. CDR1 is DFQATT, CDR2 SNEGSKA, per germline (reference sequence). CDR3 bases: TGCAGTGCTCCAAAGGACGGACCAGATACGCAGTATTTT. Protein product: CSAPKDGPDTQYF.

This sequence joins TRBV29-1 and TRBJ2-1; 8 nucleotides align to TRBD2. V trimming: 3 bases; J trimming: 6 bases; junction bases outside the gene matches: 7. Looked up from germline, CDR1 is SQVTM and CDR2 is ANQGSEA. This CDR3 region has 14 residues. CDR3 in DNA: TGCAGCGTTGAGGTCCAGCGGGGGATCAATGAGCAGTTCTTC. Its translation is CSVEVQRGINEQFF.

This clonotype was found many times. The chain recombines TRBV6-6 with TRBJ2-7; D is unclear. Trimming shortened V by 0 bases and J by 3 bases, and 9 bases separated the two germline ends. The CDR3 sequence is 14 residues long. The V gene's germline CDR1 is MNHNY and CDR2 SVGAGI (reference sequence). In DNA, the CDR3 is TGTGCCAGCAGTTACTCTTCGCCGGGCTACGAGCAGTACTTC. Amino acids: CASSYSSPGYEQYF.

This clonotype was counted at least ten times. J is TRBJ1-1 and V is TRBV5-4; no definite D call. CDR3 length equals 13 residues. Deletions cut 2 bases from V and 5 bases from J, with 10 bases between. Germline V gene sequence: CDR1 SGHNT, CDR2 YYREEE (reference sequence). CDR3 bases: TGTGCCAGCAGCTTTATCAGTAAGACTGAAGCTTTCTTT. It codes for CASSFISKTEAFF.

This clonotype was counted ten times or more. The chain uses TRBV5-1 and TRBJ2-1; the D gene is possibly TRBD1 (5 bases). The V and J ends lost 0 bases and 7 bases respectively, with 14 bases between them. This CDR3 spans 15 amino acids. Germline CDR1 SGHRS, CDR2 YFSETQ. This CDR3 reads CASSLVTGVKNEQFF. DNA for the CDR3: TGCGCCAGCAGCTTGGTCACAGGCGTAAAGAATGAGCAGTTCTTC. The full variable domain, its missing parts supplied by reference TRBV5-1 and TRBJ2-1, is KAGVTQTPRYLIKTRGQQVTLSCSPISGHRSVSWYQQTPGQGLQFLFEYFSETQRNKGNFPGRFSGRQFSNSRSEMNVSTLELGDSALYLCASSLVTGVKNEQFFGPGTRLTVL.